A selection of T cell receptor beta chains follows, all from one sample in a study of blood T cell repertoires in COVID-19. Clones were sequenced by immunoSEQ multiplex PCR, and TCRdb holds only the in-frame ones, with some missing. The table records some 150,000 clones, approximately 83% of them present only once. The sample taken for sequencing was peripheral blood. These receptors were obtained from a human donor in a cohort sampled during active COVID-19. Both conserved end residues are part of each CDR3. A D gene is named only where the DNA matches it firmly. The size of a clone is reported for some rows only, either as once, few or many, or as a class for expanded clones.

v_gene: TRBV28; abundance: once; d_gene: -; j_gene: TRBJ2-7; CDR3aa: CATFRGVGFDEQYF; CDR3nt: TGTGCCACCTTCAGGGGGGTGGGGTTTGACGAGCAGTACTTC
v_gene: TRBV28; abundance: -; d_gene: -; j_gene: TRBJ1-1; CDR3aa: CASSLSGGPEAFF; CDR3nt: TGTGCCAGCAGTTTATCCGGGGGACCTGAAGCTTTCTTT
v_gene: TRBV30; abundance: -; d_gene: -; j_gene: TRBJ1-5; CDR3aa: CAWSARTDYSNQPQHF; CDR3nt: TGTGCCTGGAGTGCCCGGACAGATTATAGCAATCAGCCCCAGCATTTT
v_gene: TRBV5-8; abundance: -; d_gene: TRBD1; j_gene: TRBJ1-5; CDR3aa: CASSLGTGRVQPQHF; CDR3nt: TGTGCCAGCAGCCTCGGGACAGGGAGGGTTCAGCCCCAGCATTTT
v_gene: TRBV28; abundance: once; d_gene: TRBD2; j_gene: TRBJ2-1; CDR3aa: CASSYSSSGRGYNEQFF; CDR3nt: TGTGCCAGCAGCTACAGCTCTAGCGGGAGGGGGTACAATGAGCAGTTCTTC
v_gene: TRBV5-1; abundance: once; d_gene: -; j_gene: TRBJ2-7; CDR3aa: CASSSIRGSYEQYF; CDR3nt: TGCGCCAGCAGCTCAATCAGGGGTTCCTACGAGCAGTACTTC
v_gene: TRBV27; abundance: -; d_gene: TRBD1; j_gene: TRBJ1-5; CDR3aa: CASRPSGQGSVSQHF; CDR3nt: TGTGCCAGCAGACCTAGTGGACAGGGGAGCGTGTCCCAGCATTTT
v_gene: TRBV25-1; abundance: -; d_gene: -; j_gene: TRBJ1-4; CDR3aa: CASSELGQGREKLFF; CDR3nt: TGTGCCAGCAGTGAATTAGGGCAGGGCCGTGAAAAACTGTTTTTT
v_gene: TRBV4-2; abundance: -; d_gene: -; j_gene: TRBJ1-2; CDR3aa: CASRHPENGYTF; CDR3nt: TGTGCCAGCAGGCACCCAGAAAATGGCTACACCTTC
v_gene: TRBV18; abundance: -; d_gene: -; j_gene: TRBJ1-2; CDR3aa: CASSPPGSGYTF; CDR3nt: TGTGCCAGCTCACCGCCCGGTTCTGGCTACACCTTC
v_gene: TRBV12-5; abundance: once; d_gene: -; j_gene: TRBJ2-5; CDR3aa: CASGLDLGKTQYF; CDR3nt: TGTGCTAGTGGTTTGGATCTCGGGAAGACCCAGTACTTC
v_gene: TRBV7-3; abundance: -; d_gene: TRBD1; j_gene: TRBJ1-4; CDR3aa: CASSFDRGEKLFF; CDR3nt: TGTGCCAGCAGCTTCGACAGGGGTGAAAAACTGTTTTTT
v_gene: TRBV18; abundance: -; d_gene: -; j_gene: TRBJ1-2; CDR3aa: CASSPPGGRDGYTF; CDR3nt: TGTGCCAGCTCACCACCGGGGGGTCGGGATGGCTACACCTTC
v_gene: TRBV24-1; abundance: -; d_gene: -; j_gene: TRBJ2-5; CDR3aa: CATSDSRGVVKTQYF; CDR3nt: TGTGCCACCAGTGATTCCCGCGGAGTAGTAAAGACCCAGTACTTC
v_gene: TRBV5-1; abundance: -; d_gene: -; j_gene: TRBJ1-5; CDR3aa: CASSPRPPGIGNQPQHF; CDR3nt: TGCGCCAGCAGCCCCCGCCCCCCAGGGATAGGGAATCAGCCCCAGCATTTT
v_gene: TRBV28; abundance: -; d_gene: TRBD1; j_gene: TRBJ1-1; CDR3aa: CASSLEQGVGYTEAFF; CDR3nt: TGTGCCAGCAGTTTGGAACAGGGGGTGGGGTACACTGAAGCTTTCTTT
v_gene: TRBV5-1; abundance: -; d_gene: TRBD2; j_gene: TRBJ2-1; CDR3aa: CASSPPTSGRVGEQFF; CDR3nt: TGCGCCAGCAGCCCGCCTACTAGCGGGAGGGTCGGTGAGCAGTTCTTC
v_gene: TRBV7-3; abundance: -; d_gene: -; j_gene: TRBJ2-2; CDR3aa: CASSPTADVGASTGELFF; CDR3nt: TGTGCCAGCAGCCCAACCGCGGACGTGGGGGCGAGCACCGGGGAGCTGTTTTTT
v_gene: TRBV11-2; abundance: -; d_gene: TRBD2; j_gene: TRBJ2-1; CDR3aa: CASSLTSGSREQFF; CDR3nt: TGTGCCAGCAGCTTAACTAGCGGGAGTCGCGAGCAGTTCTTC
v_gene: TRBV4-2; abundance: -; d_gene: TRBD1; j_gene: TRBJ1-5; CDR3aa: CASSRTGEQPQHF; CDR3nt: TGTGCCAGCAGCCGTACAGGGGAACAGCCCCAGCATTTT
v_gene: TRBV3-1/TRBV3-2; abundance: -; d_gene: TRBD2; j_gene: TRBJ2-7; CDR3aa: CASSHGLAGVGEQYF; CDR3nt: TGTGCCAGCAGCCATGGGCTAGCGGGAGTGGGAGAGCAGTACTTC
v_gene: TRBV2; abundance: -; d_gene: TRBD1; j_gene: TRBJ1-6; CDR3aa: CASGGQGATSPLHF; CDR3nt: TGTGCCAGCGGGGGACAGGGGGCGACTTCACCCCTCCACTTT
v_gene: TRBV4-1; abundance: -; d_gene: TRBD1; j_gene: TRBJ1-3; CDR3aa: CASSQEVGTEPFSGNTIYF; CDR3nt: TGCGCCAGCAGCCAGGAGGTCGGGACAGAGCCTTTCTCTGGAAACACCATATATTTT
v_gene: TRBV29-1; abundance: -; d_gene: TRBD2; j_gene: TRBJ2-7; CDR3aa: CSVVEGLAGATGSYEQYF; CDR3nt: TGCAGCGTTGTAGAGGGACTAGCGGGAGCTACAGGGTCCTACGAGCAGTACTTC